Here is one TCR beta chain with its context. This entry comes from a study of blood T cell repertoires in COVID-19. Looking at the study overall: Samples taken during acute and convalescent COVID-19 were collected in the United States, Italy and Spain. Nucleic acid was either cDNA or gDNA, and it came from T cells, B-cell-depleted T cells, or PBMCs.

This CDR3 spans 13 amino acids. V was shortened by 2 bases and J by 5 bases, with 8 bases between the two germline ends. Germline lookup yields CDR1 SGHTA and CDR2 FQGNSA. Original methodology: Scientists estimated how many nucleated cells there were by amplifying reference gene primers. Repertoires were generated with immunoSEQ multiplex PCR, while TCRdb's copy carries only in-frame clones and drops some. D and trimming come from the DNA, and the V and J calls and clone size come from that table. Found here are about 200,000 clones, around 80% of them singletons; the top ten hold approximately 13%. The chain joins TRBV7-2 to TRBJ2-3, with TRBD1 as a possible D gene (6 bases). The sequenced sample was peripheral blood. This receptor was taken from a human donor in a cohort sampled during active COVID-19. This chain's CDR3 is CASSLYRVDTQYF. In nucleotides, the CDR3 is TGTGCCAGCAGCTTATACAGGGTAGATACGCAGTATTTT. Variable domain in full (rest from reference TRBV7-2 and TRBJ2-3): GAGVSQSPSNKVTEKGKDVELRCDPISGHTALYWYRQSLGQGLEFLIYFQGNSAPDKSGLPSDRFSAERTGGSVSTLTIQRTQQEDSAVYLCASSLYRVDTQYFGPGTRLTVL.